Reported below is one T cell receptor (beta chain). Antigen: not known. The assay was immunoSEQ multiplex PCR, and TCRdb's table has in-frame clones only and misses some. The table includes 150,000 to 200,000 clones, roughly nine tenths detected once. These data originate in a study of T cell responses to AZD1222 COVID-19 vaccine. General observations from the study: CD4 TCRs associated with vaccination spanned spike, dominating at 160-218 and 743-854.

Germline assignment: CDR1 SNHLY and CDR2 FYNNEI. This CDR3 has 13 amino acids. The germline V and J ends were trimmed by 3 bases and 7 bases, with 12 bases remaining between them. Source: peripheral blood, taken on day 0 of AZD1222 vaccination. The chain carries TRBV2 and TRBJ1-2, with a possible D match to TRBD1 (5 bases). The sequence derives from an adult in good health. CDR3 in amino acids: CASSDPGGIGYTF. The CDR3 coding sequence is TGTGCCAGCAGTGATCCGGGGGGGATTGGCTACACCTTC.